A single sample gave rise to the 8 T cell receptor beta chains below, sequenced in a study of T cell responses to AZD1222 COVID-19 vaccine. Repertoires were generated with immunoSEQ multiplex PCR, while TCRdb's copy carries only in-frame clones and drops some. The top ten clones hold 1.5% to 2% of a sample with 150,000 to 200,000 clones, approximately 88% of them seen once. The sample in question was peripheral blood, obtained on day 0 of AZD1222 vaccination. Every receptor here comes from an adult in good health.

V gene TRBV19 combines with J gene TRBJ1-1; D is undetermined. There are 12 residues in the CDR3. Germline CDR1 is LNHDA and CDR2 is SQIVND (reference sequence). V dropped 10 bases and J dropped 0 bases, with 9 bases sitting between them. In DNA form, the CDR3 reads TGTGCCACTCTCTCGATGAACACTGAAGCTTTCTTT. Its translation: CATLSMNTEAFF.

V usage is TRBV30 and J usage is TRBJ2-1; no firm D call. CDR1 is GTSNPN, CDR2 SVGIG, per germline (reference sequence). The CDR3 is 11 residues long. The V and J ends lost 3 bases and 4 bases respectively, with 4 bases between them. The CDR3 sequence is CAWRGYNEQFF. DNA for the CDR3: TGTGCCTGGAGAGGGTACAATGAGCAGTTCTTC. Full variable domain (outside the CDR3, taken from reference TRBV30 and TRBJ2-1): SQTIHQWPATLVQPVGSPLSLECTVEGTSNPNLYWYRQAAGRGLQLLFYSVGIGQISSEVPQNLSASRPQDRQFILSSKKLLLSDSGFYLCAWRGYNEQFFGPGTRLTVL.

V usage is TRBV29-1 and J usage is TRBJ1-2, with TRBD1 identical over 12 bases. Trimming removed 8 bases from V and 6 bases from J; junction bases left unmatched: 16. Germline values: CDR1 SQVTM, CDR2 ANQGSEA. The CDR3 extends over 16 amino acids. The CDR3 reads CSCTRDRGLHGDGYTF. CDR3 bases: TGCAGCTGTACGAGGGACAGGGGGCTTCACGGCGATGGCTACACCTTC.

V usage is TRBV5-5 and J usage is TRBJ1-4; 10 bases match TRBD1. V shed 1 base and J 6 bases; nucleotides not matched to a gene: 6. This CDR3 has 16 amino acids. Germline lookup yields CDR1 SGHKS and CDR2 YYEKEE (reference sequence). The CDR3 sequence is CASSLWRGTGDEKLFF. The CDR3 region has the DNA TGTGCCAGCAGCTTGTGGCGAGGGACAGGGGATGAAAAACTGTTTTTT.

The genes are TRBV23-1 and TRBJ2-2, with 10 bases matching TRBD1. TRBV23-1 is filed as an ORF, its function uncertain. CDR3 length equals 17 residues. The junction had 5 bases not matched to a gene; V was cut back by 4 bases and J by 0 bases. The CDR3 sequence is CASSRGTGVTNTGELFF. Written as DNA, the CDR3 is TGCGCCAGCAGTCGAGGGACAGGGGTTACGAACACCGGGGAGCTGTTTTTT.

The rearrangement uses TRBV29-1 and TRBJ2-1; 9 nucleotides match TRBD2. This CDR3 has 16 residues. CDR1 and CDR2 from the germline V gene are SQVTM and ANQGSEA. V dropped 3 bases and J dropped 6; count of bases not matched to a gene: 12. Written as DNA, the CDR3 is TGCAGCGTTGATTCCCCGGGACTAGCCCCCAGCAATGAGCAGTTCTTC. It codes for CSVDSPGLAPSNEQFF.

The chain employs TRBV7-2 and TRBJ1-5; 7 bases fit TRBD1. There are 16 residues in the CDR3. Trimming cost V 5 bases and J 7 bases; bases outside gene matches: 14. Per the germline V gene, CDR1 is SGHTA and CDR2 is FQGNSA. This chain's CDR3 is CASSSNDRDYGQPQHF. Here the CDR3 DNA reads TGTGCCAGCAGCAGTAATGACAGGGACTACGGACAGCCCCAGCATTTT.

V usage is TRBV2 and J usage is TRBJ1-1; D might be TRBD1 (5 bases). This CDR3 region has 13 residues. From germline, CDR1 is SNHLY and CDR2 FYNNEI. The V and J ends lost 3 bases and 11 bases respectively, with 16 bases between them. CDR3 sequence: CASSEELGGRAFF. CDR3 bases: TGTGCCAGCAGTGAGGAATTGGGGGGGAGGGCTTTCTTT.